A selection of T cell receptor beta chains follows, all from one sample in a study of graft-versus-host responses after intestinal transplantation. Their recognized antigens are unknown. Clones were read by immunoSEQ multiplex PCR, and TCRdb kept only the in-frame ones, dropping some. The sample carries about 100,000 clones, about 90% recorded once. The sample in question was unstimulated CD4+ T cells sorted from spleen or lymph node cells, obtained before transplant. The source of these receptors is a human donor who was the organ donor for an intestinal transplant. The CDR3 runs from the conserved cysteine through the conserved F or W. D genes are given only for firm matches. The size of a clone is reported for some rows only, either as once, few or many, or as a class for expanded clones.

>NA|TRBJ1-3|TRBV30|NA
TGTGCCTGGAGTGAGACAGTAGACACCATATATTTT
CAWSETVDTIYF
>NA|TRBJ2-6|TRBV6-4|NA
TGTGCCAGCAGTGACTCGACGCCTAACCCTCCCTCTGGGGCCAACGTCCTGACTTTC
CASSDSTPNPPSGANVLTF
>NA|TRBJ1-3|TRBV5-1|NA
TGCGCCAGCAGCACCGGGGACATTACTGGAAACACCATATATTTT
CASSTGDITGNTIYF
>NA|TRBJ2-3|TRBV5-5|NA
TGTGCCAGCAGGGACCGGAGCCAGGGGACAGATACGCAGTATTTT
CASRDRSQGTDTQYF
>NA|TRBJ1-2|TRBV4-1|NA
TGCGCCAGCAGCCCCGGGACCACCCTCCTATATGGTGGCTACACCTTC
CASSPGTTLLYGGYTF
>NA|TRBJ1-6|TRBV11-3|NA
TGTGCCAGCAGCTCAGGTGATTCACCCCTCCACTTT
CASSSGDSPLHF
>TRBD1|TRBJ2-5|TRBV6-7|NA
TGTGCCAGCAGTTACTCGGACAGGGAGGAGACCCAGTACTTC
CASSYSDREETQYF
>NA|TRBJ2-7|TRBV19|NA
TGTGCCAGTAGTACCGCCCAGGGGGGCTACGAGCAGTACTTC
CASSTAQGGYEQYF
>NA|TRBJ1-3|TRBV21-1|NA
TGTGCCAGCAGCAAAGACGGGCCAGGGGGCTTGAATTCGTTATTCTCTGGAAACACCATATATTTT
CASSKDGPGGLNSLFSGNTIYF
>NA|TRBJ1-2|TRBV5-4|NA
TGTGCCAGCAGCGACTTCTATGGCTACACCTTC
CASSDFYGYTF
>NA|TRBJ1-4|TRBV5-5|once
TGTGCCAGCAGCATGGGAAGGGTGGAAAAACTGTTTTTT
CASSMGRVEKLFF
>NA|TRBJ2-3|TRBV2|NA
TGTGCCAGCAGTGTGTTACTCCCTGAAAACACAGATACGCAGTATTTT
CASSVLLPENTDTQYF
>NA|TRBJ2-7|TRBV4-2|NA
TGTGCCAGCAGCCAAGAGACTAGTAGGTCCTACGAGCAGTACTTC
CASSQETSRSYEQYF
>TRBD2|TRBJ2-5|TRBV6-5|NA
TGTGCCAGCAGACTAGCGGGGGGGCCAGAGACCCAGTACTTC
CASRLAGGPETQYF
>NA|TRBJ1-1|TRBV5-1|NA
TGCGCCAGCAGCATCCAGGGGAACACTGAAGCTTTCTTT
CASSIQGNTEAFF
>NA|TRBJ1-5|TRBV18|NA
TGTGCCAGCTCACTGGACGGAGTTAGCAATCAGCCCCAGCATTTT
CASSLDGVSNQPQHF
>NA|TRBJ2-3|TRBV18|NA
TGTGCCAGCTCACCACTTAGAACAGATACGCAGTATTTT
CASSPLRTDTQYF
>TRBD2|TRBJ2-7|TRBV6-6|NA
TGTGCCAGCAGTTACTCGGGCGGGGGGGCGGCCTACGAGCAGTACTTC
CASSYSGGGAAYEQYF